The 3 T cell receptor beta chains given below trace back to one sample, sequenced in a study of cytomegalovirus exposure and HLA in healthy donors. Using immunoSEQ multiplex PCR, the repertoire was profiled, and TCRdb retains in-frame clones only, with some absent. The sample lists 110,000 to 150,000 clones, about four fifths occurring once. The sample comprised PBMCs. These receptors were taken from a woman in her thirties in good health and CMV-seronegative.

The genes are TRBV29-1 and TRBJ1-2; 7 bases map to TRBD1. Germline-derived CDR1 and CDR2 are SQVTM and ANQGSEA. The CDR3 covers 13 residues. With 7 bases clipped from V and 5 bases from J, the junction kept 10 bases outside the gene matches. Here the CDR3 DNA reads TGCAGCGCAACGGGGACAGAGGGTTATGGCTACACCTTC. It yields the protein CSATGTEGYGYTF. Complete variable domain (other parts from reference TRBV29-1 and TRBJ1-2): SAVISQKPSRDICQRGTSLTIQCQVDSQVTMMFWYRQQPGQSLTLIATANQGSEATYESGFVIDKFPISRPNLTFSTLTVSNMSPEDSSIYLCSATGTEGYGYTFGSGTRLTVV.

This clone was picked up a small number of times. This chain links TRBV7-2 with TRBJ1-5; 9 bases line up with TRBD1. The CDR3 extends over 14 amino acids. Germline-derived CDR1 and CDR2 are SGHTA and FQGNSA. The V segment lost 5 bases and the J segment 7 bases; nucleotides outside the gene matches: 6. CDR3 region: CASSIQGAWQPQHF. CDR3 coding DNA: TGTGCCAGCAGCATACAGGGGGCTTGGCAGCCCCAGCATTTT.

The J gene is TRBJ2-5, the V gene TRBV7-2; the D is unclear. From germline, CDR1 is SGHTA and CDR2 FQGNSA. V lost 3 bases to trimming and J lost 4 bases, with 9 bases between them. The CDR3 length is 13 residues. CDR3 sequence (DNA): TGTGCCAGCAGCTTTCACAGATCAGAGACCCAGTACTTC. This gives the protein CASSFHRSETQYF. Full variable domain (outside the CDR3, taken from reference TRBV7-2 and TRBJ2-5): GAGVSQSPSNKVTEKGKDVELRCDPISGHTALYWYRQSLGQGLEFLIYFQGNSAPDKSGLPSDRFSAERTGGSVSTLTIQRTQQEDSAVYLCASSFHRSETQYFGPGTRLLVL.